Presented here are 20 T cell receptor beta chains from one specimen sequenced in a study of CD8 T cells in Susac syndrome. RNA in amounts of roughly 0.5 to 1 ug was reverse transcribed with random hexamers. Each CDR3 protein gets one entry after TCRdb re-called the immunoSEQ multiplex PCR reads with MiXCR. The sample has about 130,000 distinct CDR3 sequences; around 94% are singletons. Sequencing was performed on CD8+ T cells from PBMCs. The receptor set was obtained from a human donor with Susac syndrome.

This clonotype occurred once. The J gene is TRBJ1-2, the V gene TRBV20-1; maybe TRBD1 (6 bases). The V and J ends lost 2 bases and 2 bases respectively, with 15 bases between them. Germline V gives CDR1 DFQATT, CDR2 SNEGSKA (reference sequence). CDR3 length: 15 residues. The CDR3 DNA is TGCAGTGCTAGACTGGACAGAAGTAACAACTATGGCTACACCTTC. Translation: CSARLDRSNNYGYTF.

The chain employs TRBV15 and TRBJ2-1; 9 bases are a match to TRBD1. The length of the CDR3 is 15 residues. CDR1 and CDR2 (germline): LNHNV, YYDKDF (reference sequence). The V segment lost 3 bases and the J segment 6 bases; nucleotides outside the gene matches: 6. The CDR3 DNA follows: TGTGCCACCAGCAGCTCCGGGACAGGGATCAATGAGCAGTTCTTC. Its translation: CATSSSGTGINEQFF.

In this sample, this clonotype turned up once. The rearrangement joins TRBV25-1 to TRBJ1-1; D is uncertain. Germline-derived CDR1 and CDR2 are MGHDK and SYGVNS. Trimming took off 3 bases at V and 4 bases at J, with 15 bases between the two ends. The CDR3 length is 15 residues. The CDR3 region has the DNA TGTGCCAGCAGTGACCGGGTCGGGGTTGGCACTGAAGCTTTCTTT. Encoded protein: CASSDRVGVGTEAFF. Based on the CDR3 plus reference TRBV25-1 and TRBJ1-1, the full variable domain is EADIYQTPRYLVIGTGKKITLECSQTMGHDKMYWYQQDPGMELHLIHYSYGVNSTEKGDLSSESTVSRIRTEHFPLTLESARPSHTSQYLCASSDRVGVGTEAFFGQGTRLTVV.

This chain connects TRBV29-1 to TRBJ2-6, with no clear D. Trimming took 5 bases from V and 0 from J, leaving 11 bases between them. This CDR3 spans 15 amino acids. Germline V CDR1 and CDR2: SQVTM, ANQGSEA. CDR3 protein: CSVSEIFSGANVLTF. CDR3 sequence (DNA): TGCAGCGTTTCAGAGATATTCTCTGGGGCCAACGTCCTGACTTTC.

This clonotype showed up just once. The chain is built from TRBV19 and TRBJ2-2, with D possibly TRBD1 on 6 matching bases. CDR3 length equals 18 residues. Trimming took off 6 bases at V and 1 base at J, with 21 bases between the two ends. Germline V gives CDR1 LNHDA, CDR2 SQIVND (reference sequence). The CDR3 sequence is CASRGLTISRGNTGELFF. DNA for the CDR3: TGTGCCAGTAGAGGGTTAACCATAAGCAGGGGGAACACCGGGGAGCTGTTTTTT.

A few counts support this clonotype. The chain employs TRBV4-1 and TRBJ2-7; a weak D match, TRBD1 (6 bases). Germline loops: CDR1 MGHRA, CDR2 YSYEKL. The CDR3 loop spans 13 amino acids. Trimming stripped 4 bases from V and 4 bases from J, with 11 bases between. DNA for the CDR3: TGCGCCAGCAGCCGGTTGGACAGTTACGAGCAGTACTTC. It translates to CASSRLDSYEQYF.

This clonotype showed up just a few times. V gene TRBV7-9 combines with J gene TRBJ2-4; no clear D gene. Germline V lookup: CDR1 SEHNR, CDR2 FQNEAQ (reference sequence). The length of the CDR3 is 12 residues. With 5 bases removed from V and 8 bases from J, the gap between germline ends came to 10 bases. The CDR3 is CASSIDSDIQYF. CDR3 DNA: TGTGCCAGCAGCATTGATTCTGACATTCAGTACTTC. The full variable domain, in which reference TRBV7-9 and TRBJ2-4 provide the parts outside the CDR3, is DTGVSQNPRHKITKRGQNVTFRCDPISEHNRLYWYRQTLGQGPEFLTYFQNEAQLEKSRLLSDRFSAERPKGSFSTLEIQRTEQGDSAMYLCASSIDSDIQYFGAGTRLSVL.

This chain uses TRBV9 with TRBJ2-1; 10 bases map to TRBD2. The CDR3 extends over 15 amino acids. CDR1 and CDR2 (germline): SGDLS, YYNGEE. Losses at the gene ends were 1 base for V and 10 bases for J; bases not matched to a gene: 8. In DNA form, the CDR3 reads TGTGCCAGCAGCGTACGGCTAGCGGGAGTCGGGGAGCAGTTCTTC. As protein: CASSVRLAGVGEQFF.

This chain joins TRBV7-8 and TRBJ2-1; TRBD1 matches at 7 bases. Germline V gene lookup returns CDR1 SGHVS and CDR2 FQNEAQ. V shed 6 bases and J 0 bases; nucleotides not matched to a gene: 5. This CDR3 region has 15 residues. The CDR3 spells CASSHRDSSYNEQFF. The DNA of the CDR3 is TGTGCCAGCAGTCACCGGGACAGCTCCTACAATGAGCAGTTCTTC.

The chain is built from TRBV3-1 and TRBJ2-2; 15 bases are shared with TRBD2. Germline CDR1 LGHDT, CDR2 YNNKEL (reference sequence). Trimming at V came to 3 bases and at J to 5 bases, leaving 10 bases not matched to a gene. The CDR3 extends over 19 amino acids. This chain's CDR3 is CASSQPGLAGGPGTGELFF. The DNA of the CDR3 is TGTGCCAGCAGCCAGCCTGGACTAGCGGGAGGGCCGGGGACCGGGGAGCTGTTTTTT.

This sequence joins TRBV29-1 and TRBJ1-2, with D hard to call. Germline-derived CDR1 and CDR2 are SQVTM and ANQGSEA. The CDR3 is made up of 14 amino acids. Trimming pared 7 bases from V and 7 bases from J, leaving 22 bases between. CDR3 DNA sequence: TGCAGCGCAACCACGGACGGAGGCCATGGTGGCTACACCTTC. The encoded protein is CSATTDGGHGGYTF.

The chain has TRBV19 and TRBJ2-5, with D perhaps TRBD2 (6 bases). Germline lookup yields CDR1 LNHDA and CDR2 SQIVND (reference sequence). Trimming pared 5 bases from V and 5 bases from J, leaving 15 bases between. The CDR3 runs 14 residues. The CDR3 sequence is CASSLGGQVETQYF. In nucleotides, the CDR3 is TGTGCCAGTAGTCTGGGAGGCCAAGTGGAGACCCAGTACTTC.

The chain recombines TRBV15 with TRBJ2-5; 7 nucleotides align to TRBD2. J lost 0 bases, V lost 9 bases, and 7 bases had no gene match. The germline gives CDR1 LNHNV, CDR2 YYDKDF (reference sequence). The CDR3 covers 14 residues. CDR3 sequence: CATGLADDQETQYF. Written as DNA, the CDR3 is TGTGCCACGGGTCTAGCGGACGACCAAGAGACCCAGTACTTC.

This rearrangement joins TRBV27 to TRBJ2-3; TRBD2 matches 13 bases. V was clipped by 5 bases and J by 6 bases; unmatched bases: 8. The germline V gene encodes CDR1 MNHEY and CDR2 SMNVEV (reference sequence). The CDR3 is made up of 16 amino acids. In nucleotides, the CDR3 is TGTGCCAGCAGTGGGGGACTAGCGGGGCAGGCTGATACGCAGTATTTT. Amino acids: CASSGGLAGQADTQYF.

The rearrangement uses TRBV12-5 and TRBJ1-1; D may be TRBD1 (6 bases). Per germline, CDR1 LGHNT and CDR2 FRNRAP. The CDR3 consists of 13 residues. The V and J ends lost 7 bases and 3 bases respectively, with 12 bases between them. In nucleotides, the CDR3 is TGTGCTAGTGCCTTGCCAGGGGACACTGAAGCTTTCTTT. Its protein is CASALPGDTEAFF.

Here the CDR3 reads CASSPTTTGGNTGELFF. CDR3 nucleotide sequence: TGTGCCAGCAGCCCAACAACGACAGGGGGGAACACCGGGGAGCTGTTTTTT. The V gene is TRBV7-3, the J gene TRBJ2-2, with TRBD1 identical over 9 bases. J was trimmed by 1 base and V by 5 bases; bases with no gene match: 8. The germline V gene has CDR1 SGHTA and CDR2 FQGTGA. The CDR3 totals 17 residues.

This sequence joins TRBV20-1 and TRBJ2-1; 10 bases fit TRBD2. The V gene's germline CDR1 is DFQATT and CDR2 SNEGSKA (reference sequence). This CDR3 has 16 residues. V dropped 3 bases and J dropped 4; count of bases not matched to a gene: 9. The CDR3 nucleotides read TGCAGTGCTAGGGAGCTAGCGGGAGTCGAGTACAATGAGCAGTTCTTC. This codes for CSARELAGVEYNEQFF.

This clonotype has just a few counts. The V call is TRBV9, the J call TRBJ1-2, with D hard to call. The CDR3 is 15 amino acids. From germline, CDR1 is SGDLS and CDR2 YYNGEE. Trimming removed 4 bases from V and 5 bases from J, with 18 bases in between. The CDR3 coding sequence is TGTGCCAGCAGCCCTAGAGGCAGGACTGATTATGGCTACACCTTC. This gives the protein CASSPRGRTDYGYTF.

The V gene is TRBV4-2, the J gene TRBJ2-3; 7 bases fit TRBD2. CDR1 LGHNA and CDR2 YNFKEQ come from the germline V gene. With 1 base clipped from V and 4 bases from J, the junction kept 14 bases outside the gene matches. The CDR3 length is 18 residues. The CDR3 DNA is TGTGCCAGCAGCCAAGCCCCAGTGGCAGGGACTATCCCAGATACGCAGTATTTT. It codes for CASSQAPVAGTIPDTQYF.

V usage is TRBV2 and J usage is TRBJ1-2; TRBD1 matches 11 bases. Germline V gene sequence: CDR1 SNHLY, CDR2 FYNNEI. The trim removed 6 bases at V and 8 bases at J, leaving 14 bases unmatched. The CDR3 covers 16 residues. CDR3 region: CASRDTGQGVSPGYTF. In nucleotides, the CDR3 is TGTGCCAGCAGAGATACGGGACAGGGGGTATCACCCGGCTACACCTTC.